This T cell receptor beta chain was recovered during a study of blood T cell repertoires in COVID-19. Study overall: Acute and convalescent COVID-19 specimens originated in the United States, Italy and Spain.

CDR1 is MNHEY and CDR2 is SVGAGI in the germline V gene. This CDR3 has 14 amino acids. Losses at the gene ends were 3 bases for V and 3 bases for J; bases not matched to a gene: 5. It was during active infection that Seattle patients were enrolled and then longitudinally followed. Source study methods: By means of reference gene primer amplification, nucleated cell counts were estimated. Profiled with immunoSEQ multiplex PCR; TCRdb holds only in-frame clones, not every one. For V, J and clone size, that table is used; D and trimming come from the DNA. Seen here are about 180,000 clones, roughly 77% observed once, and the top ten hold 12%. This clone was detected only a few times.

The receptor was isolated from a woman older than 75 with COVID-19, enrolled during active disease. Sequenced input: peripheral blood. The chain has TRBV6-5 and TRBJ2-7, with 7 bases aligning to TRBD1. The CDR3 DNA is TGTGCCAGCAGTTATAAGGGGGCTTTCTACGAGCAGTACTTC. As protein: CASSYKGAFYEQYF.